This T cell receptor (beta chain) stems from a study of graft-versus-host responses after intestinal transplantation. Study results and caveats: Clonal ratios of graft-versus-host to host-versus-graft in allografts were high for patients exhibiting graft-donor T cell macrochimerism. Circulating GvH clones peaking coincided with falling HvG clones soon after transplant.

This CDR3 region has 11 residues. The ends were cut back, 3 bases at V and 5 bases at J, with 7 bases in the middle. Germline CDR1 and CDR2: DFQATT and SNEGSKA (reference sequence). Comments on this clone: Antigen specificity is unknown.

The table came from immunoSEQ multiplex PCR; TCRdb's copy has only in-frame clones and leaves some out. This sample has about 100,000 clones, with less than 90% found just once. V is TRBV20-1 and J is TRBJ1-1; no firm D call. This clonotype was sampled from a human donor who was the organ donor for an intestinal transplant. The sequences come from unstimulated CD4+ T cells sorted from spleen or lymph node cells, collected before transplant. CDR3 DNA sequence: TGCAGTGCTAGGGTTGCGACTGAAGCTTTCTTT. This codes for CSARVATEAFF.